These T cell receptor beta chains were read from a single sample in a study of T cell responses to AZD1222 COVID-19 vaccine. TCRdb's table, derived via immunoSEQ multiplex PCR, lists solely in-frame clones and lacks some. This repertoire shows approximately 90,000 clones, 90% found once; its top ten account for about 8%. Sample: peripheral blood, taken on day 0 of AZD1222 vaccination. Receptors were obtained from an adult in good health. Each CDR3 is given with its conserved first and last residue. Each record gives: D gene, J gene, clone size, V gene, CDR3 protein, CDR3 DNA. The D gene is left open where the match is weak. Where a row states a size, it is once, few, many or the class of an expanded clone; other rows omit it.

. TRBJ1-5 . TRBV6-5 CASRVPSGGENPQHF TGTGCCAGCAGAGTGCCCAGCGGGGGGGAGAACCCCCAGCATTTT
. TRBJ2-1 . TRBV28 CASSPHPGSSYNEQFF TGTGCCAGCAGCCCGCACCCAGGGAGCTCCTACAATGAGCAGTTCTTC
TRBD2 TRBJ2-3 once TRBV11-2 CASTTSADTQYF TGTGCCAGCACCACTAGCGCAGATACGCAGTATTTT
TRBD1 TRBJ1-4 . TRBV5-1 CASSTGQGVVTNEKLFF TGCGCCAGCAGCACGGGACAGGGGGTGGTAACTAATGAAAAACTGTTTTTT
TRBD1 TRBJ2-5 . TRBV4-1 CASSQGDREGETQYF TGCGCCAGCAGCCAAGGGGACAGGGAAGGGGAGACCCAGTACTTC
. TRBJ2-5 . TRBV2 CASSDLRGALRNDQYF TGTGCCAGCAGTGATTTGCGGGGTGCCCTCCGGAATGACCAGTACTTC
. TRBJ1-5 . TRBV6-5 CATLQDRNQPQHF TGTGCCACCTTGCAGGACCGCAATCAGCCCCAGCATTTT
. TRBJ2-1 . TRBV6-5 CASSTTGYEQFF TGTGCCAGCAGTACGACAGGCTATGAGCAGTTCTTC
TRBD2 TRBJ2-3 . TRBV9 CASSSLAGGFTDTQYF TGTGCCAGCAGCTCCTTAGCGGGGGGGTTCACAGATACGCAGTATTTT
. TRBJ1-2 . TRBV24-1 CATSDRYYGYTF TGTGCCACCAGTGATAGGTACTATGGCTACACCTTC
. TRBJ2-1 . TRBV6-6 CASRTRGFWYNEQFF TGTGCCAGCAGAACAAGGGGTTTTTGGTACAATGAGCAGTTCTTC
. TRBJ1-4 . TRBV2 CASTPLGTTNEKLFF TGTGCCAGCACACCGCTGGGGACAACTAATGAAAAACTGTTTTTT
. TRBJ1-2 . TRBV7-9 CASSDPGGYGGYTF TGTGCCAGCAGCGACCCCGGGGGATACGGTGGCTACACCTTC
. TRBJ1-2 . TRBV4-3 CASSQGIGGMGNYGYTF TGCGCCAGCAGCCAAGGAATAGGAGGGATGGGTAACTATGGCTACACCTTC
TRBD1 TRBJ1-5 . TRBV2 CATLRGPNQPQHF TGTGCCACACTAAGGGGGCCCAATCAGCCCCAGCATTTT
. TRBJ2-6 . TRBV9 CASSVFLSGANVLTF TGTGCCAGCAGCGTGTTCCTCTCTGGGGCCAACGTCCTGACTTTC